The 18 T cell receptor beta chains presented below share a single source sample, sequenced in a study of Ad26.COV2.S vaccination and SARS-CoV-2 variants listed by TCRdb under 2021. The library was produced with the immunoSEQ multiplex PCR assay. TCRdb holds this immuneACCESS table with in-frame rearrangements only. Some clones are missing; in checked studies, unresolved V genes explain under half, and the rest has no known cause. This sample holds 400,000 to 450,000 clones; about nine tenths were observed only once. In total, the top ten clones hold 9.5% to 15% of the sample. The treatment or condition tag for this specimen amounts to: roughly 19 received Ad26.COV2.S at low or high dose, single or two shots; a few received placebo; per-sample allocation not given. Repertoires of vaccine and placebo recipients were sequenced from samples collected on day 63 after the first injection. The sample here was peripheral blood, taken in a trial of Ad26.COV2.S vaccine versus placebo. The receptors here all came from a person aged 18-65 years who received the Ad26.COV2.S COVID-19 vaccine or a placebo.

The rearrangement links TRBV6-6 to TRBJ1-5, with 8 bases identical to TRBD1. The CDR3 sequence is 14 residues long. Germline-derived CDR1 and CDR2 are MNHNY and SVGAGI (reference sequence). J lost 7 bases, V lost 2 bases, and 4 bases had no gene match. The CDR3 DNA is TGTGCCAGCAGTTACCGGGCAGGGGGCCAGCCCCAGCATTTT. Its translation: CASSYRAGGQPQHF.

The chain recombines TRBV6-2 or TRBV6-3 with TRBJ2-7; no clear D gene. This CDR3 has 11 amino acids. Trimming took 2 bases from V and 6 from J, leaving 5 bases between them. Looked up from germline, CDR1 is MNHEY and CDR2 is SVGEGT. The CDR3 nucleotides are TGTGCCAGCAGTTACGTGTCCGAGCAGTACTTC. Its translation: CASSYVSEQYF.

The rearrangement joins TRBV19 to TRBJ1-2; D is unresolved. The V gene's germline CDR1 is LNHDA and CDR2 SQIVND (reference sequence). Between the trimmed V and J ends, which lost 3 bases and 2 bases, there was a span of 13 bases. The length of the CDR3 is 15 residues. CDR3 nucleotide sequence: TGTGCCAGTAGTATGAACCCGGGAGCGAACTATGGCTACACCTTC. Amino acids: CASSMNPGANYGYTF. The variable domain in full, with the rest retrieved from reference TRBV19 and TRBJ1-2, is DGGITQSPKYLFRKEGQNVTLSCEQNLNHDAMYWYRQDPGQGLRLIYYSQIVNDFQKGDIAEGYSVSREKKESFPLTVTSAQKNPTAFYLCASSMNPGANYGYTFGSGTRLTVV.

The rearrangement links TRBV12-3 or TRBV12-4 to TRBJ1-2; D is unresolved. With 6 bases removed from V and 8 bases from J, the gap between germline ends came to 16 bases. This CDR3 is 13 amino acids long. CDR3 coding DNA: TGTGCCAGCAGCCATAGGAGGTTAGGCGGCTACACCTTC. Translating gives CASSHRRLGGYTF.

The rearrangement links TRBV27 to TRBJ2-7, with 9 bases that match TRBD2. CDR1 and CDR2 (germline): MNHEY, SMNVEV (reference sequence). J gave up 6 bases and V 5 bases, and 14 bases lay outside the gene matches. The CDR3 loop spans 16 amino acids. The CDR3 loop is CASSRHILAGEIEQYF. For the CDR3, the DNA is TGTGCCAGCAGTCGTCACATACTAGCGGGTGAAATCGAGCAGTACTTC.

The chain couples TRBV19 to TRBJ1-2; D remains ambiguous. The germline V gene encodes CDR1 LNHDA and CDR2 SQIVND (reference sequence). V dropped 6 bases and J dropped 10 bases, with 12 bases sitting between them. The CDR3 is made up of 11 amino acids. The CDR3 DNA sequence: TGTGCCAGTAGCCCCGGGTTCTCCTACACCTTC. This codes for CASSPGFSYTF.

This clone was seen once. The CDR3 coding sequence is TGTGCCAGCAGCCCCCCCGGACAGGTCTACGAGCAGTACTTC. Translating it yields CASSPPGQVYEQYF. This chain connects TRBV7-9 to TRBJ2-7; the match to TRBD1 covers 7 bases. The CDR3 consists of 14 residues. With 5 bases clipped from V and 3 bases from J, the junction kept 7 bases outside the gene matches. Germline-derived CDR1 and CDR2 are SEHNR and FQNEAQ (reference sequence).

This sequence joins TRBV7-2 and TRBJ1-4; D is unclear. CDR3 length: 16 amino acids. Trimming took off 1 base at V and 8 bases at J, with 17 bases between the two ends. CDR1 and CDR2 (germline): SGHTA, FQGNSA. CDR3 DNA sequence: TGTGCCAGCAGCTTAGTAGTAATGGGTCCGGGGGAAAAACTGTTTTTT. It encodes CASSLVVMGPGEKLFF.

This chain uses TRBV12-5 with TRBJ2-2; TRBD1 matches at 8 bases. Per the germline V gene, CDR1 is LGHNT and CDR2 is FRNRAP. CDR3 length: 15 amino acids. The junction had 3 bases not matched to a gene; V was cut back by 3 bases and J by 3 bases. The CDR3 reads CASGFVQGDTGELFF. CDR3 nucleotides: TGTGCTAGTGGTTTTGTACAGGGGGACACCGGGGAGCTGTTTTTT.

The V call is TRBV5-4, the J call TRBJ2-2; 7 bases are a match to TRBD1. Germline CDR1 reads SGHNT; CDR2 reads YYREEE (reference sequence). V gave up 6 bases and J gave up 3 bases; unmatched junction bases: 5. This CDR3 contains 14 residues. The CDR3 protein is CASTDRDDTGELFF. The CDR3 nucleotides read TGTGCCAGCACCGACAGGGATGACACCGGGGAGCTGTTTTTT. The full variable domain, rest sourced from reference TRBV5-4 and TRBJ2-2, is ETGVTQSPTHLIKTRGQQVTLRCSSQSGHNTVSWYQQALGQGPQFIFQYYREEENGRGNFPPRFSGLQFPNYSSELNVNALELDDSALYLCASTDRDDTGELFFGEGSRLTVL.

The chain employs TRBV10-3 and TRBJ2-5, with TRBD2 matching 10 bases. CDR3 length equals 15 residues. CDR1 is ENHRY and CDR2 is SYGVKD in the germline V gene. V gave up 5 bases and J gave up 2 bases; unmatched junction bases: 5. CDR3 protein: CAISTRTSGQETQYF. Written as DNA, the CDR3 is TGTGCCATCAGTACCCGGACTAGCGGACAAGAGACCCAGTACTTC.

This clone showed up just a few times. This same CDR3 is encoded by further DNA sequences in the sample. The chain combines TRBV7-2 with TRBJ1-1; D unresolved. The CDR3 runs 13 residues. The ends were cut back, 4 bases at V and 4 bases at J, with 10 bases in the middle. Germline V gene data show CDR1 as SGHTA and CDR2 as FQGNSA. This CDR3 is CASSSSGGTEAFF. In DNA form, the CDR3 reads TGTGCCAGCAGCTCCAGCGGTGGCACTGAAGCTTTCTTT. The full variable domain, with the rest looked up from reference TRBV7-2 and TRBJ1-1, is GAGVSQSPSNKVTEKGKDVELRCDPISGHTALYWYRQSLGQGLEFLIYFQGNSAPDKSGLPSDRFSAERTGGSVSTLTIQRTQQEDSAVYLCASSSSGGTEAFFGQGTRLTVV.

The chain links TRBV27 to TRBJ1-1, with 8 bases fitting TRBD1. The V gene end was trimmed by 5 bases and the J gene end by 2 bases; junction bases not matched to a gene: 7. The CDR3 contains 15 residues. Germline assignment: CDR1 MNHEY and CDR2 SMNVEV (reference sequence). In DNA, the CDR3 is TGTGCCAGCAGTGTTGACAGGGGCTTCAACACTGAAGCTTTCTTT. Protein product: CASSVDRGFNTEAFF.

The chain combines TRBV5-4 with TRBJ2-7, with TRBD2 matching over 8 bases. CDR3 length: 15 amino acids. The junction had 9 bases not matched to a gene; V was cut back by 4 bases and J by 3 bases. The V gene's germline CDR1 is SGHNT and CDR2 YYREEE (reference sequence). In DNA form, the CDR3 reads TGTGCCAGCAGCCCGGGACTAGTTCATGGCTACGAGCAGTACTTC. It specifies CASSPGLVHGYEQYF.

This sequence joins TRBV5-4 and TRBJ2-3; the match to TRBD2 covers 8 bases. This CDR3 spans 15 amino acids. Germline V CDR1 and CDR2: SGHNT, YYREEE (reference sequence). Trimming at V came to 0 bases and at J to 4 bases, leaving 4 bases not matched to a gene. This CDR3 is CASSLVETSADTQYF. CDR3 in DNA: TGTGCCAGCAGCTTGGTTGAGACTAGCGCAGATACGCAGTATTTT.

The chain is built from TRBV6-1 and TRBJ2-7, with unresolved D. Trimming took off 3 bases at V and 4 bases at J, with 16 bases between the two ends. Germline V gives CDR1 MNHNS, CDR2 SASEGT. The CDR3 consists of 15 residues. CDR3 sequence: CASSEANVFLYEQYF. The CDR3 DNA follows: TGTGCCAGCAGTGAGGCGAATGTTTTTCTATACGAGCAGTACTTC.

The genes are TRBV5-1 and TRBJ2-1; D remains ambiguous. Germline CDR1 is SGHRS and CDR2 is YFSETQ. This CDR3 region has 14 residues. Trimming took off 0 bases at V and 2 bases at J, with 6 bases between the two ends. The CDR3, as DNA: TGCGCCAGCAGCTTGGGTGGTCCCTACAATGAGCAGTTCTTC. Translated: CASSLGGPYNEQFF.

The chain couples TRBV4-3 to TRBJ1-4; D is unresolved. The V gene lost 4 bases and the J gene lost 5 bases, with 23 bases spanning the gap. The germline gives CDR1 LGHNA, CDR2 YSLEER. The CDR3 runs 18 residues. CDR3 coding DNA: TGCGCCAGCAGCCCCACCCCCAACCGAAGACACCTAAATGAAAAACTGTTTTTT. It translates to CASSPTPNRRHLNEKLFF.